Sequencing of this T cell receptor (beta chain) was carried out in a study of blood T cell repertoires in COVID-19. Losses at the gene ends were 0 bases for V and 3 bases for J; bases not matched to a gene: 0. The CDR3 runs to 16 residues. Germline CDR1 reads SGDLS; CDR2 reads YYNGEE. Sequencing used immunoSEQ multiplex PCR; TCRdb keeps in-frame clones, though not all of them. The sample lists about 220,000 clones; more than 65% were seen once. The sequenced sample was peripheral blood. This TCR was recovered from a man aged 50 to 60 with active or convalescent COVID-19. J is TRBJ1-6 and V is TRBV9; 10 bases map to TRBD1. This chain's CDR3 is CASSVGTGGYNSPLHF. In DNA form, the CDR3 reads TGTGCCAGCAGCGTAGGGACAGGGGGCTATAATTCACCCCTCCACTTT.